A single sample is the source of the 13 T cell receptor beta chains below, sequenced in a study of blood T cell repertoires in COVID-19. The protocol was immunoSEQ multiplex PCR, while the TCRdb copy is restricted to in-frame clones and leaves out a portion. The sample has some 250,000 clones, about 80% seen once. The sample was peripheral blood. These receptors all come from a woman older than 75 with acute or convalescent COVID-19.

This clone was recorded at least ten times. The CDR3 loop reads CASSEGGGNTEAFF. DNA of the CDR3: TGTGCCAGCAGTGAAGGGGGGGGGAACACTGAAGCTTTCTTT. V and J are TRBV6-1 and TRBJ1-1; weak D call: TRBD1 (5 bases). Trimming shortened V by 1 base and J by 1 base, and 7 bases separated the two germline ends. The CDR3 extends over 14 amino acids. Germline V gene sequence: CDR1 MNHNS, CDR2 SASEGT.

This sequence joins TRBV5-5 and TRBJ1-2; 7 bases are a match to TRBD1. V lost 0 bases to trimming and J lost 4 bases; unmatched junction nucleotides: 6. Germline lookup yields CDR1 SGHKS and CDR2 YYEKEE (reference sequence). The CDR3 is 15 amino acids. The DNA for the CDR3 is TGTGCCAGCAGCTTGGCCAACAGGGGCGGCTATGGCTACACCTTC. Protein sequence: CASSLANRGGYGYTF.

Only a few counts were recorded for this clone. The CDR3 coding sequence is TGTGCCTGGAGCTTGGGGGGGCAAGAACCCCTCCACTTT. Translation: CAWSLGGQEPLHF. The genes are TRBV30 and TRBJ1-6; possible D gene TRBD1, 6 bases. With 3 bases removed from V and 12 bases from J, the gap between germline ends came to 15 bases. The CDR3 contains 13 residues. Germline V gene lookup returns CDR1 GTSNPN and CDR2 SVGIG (reference sequence). Full variable domain (missing parts from reference TRBV30 and TRBJ1-6): SQTIHQWPATLVQPVGSPLSLECTVEGTSNPNLYWYRQAAGRGLQLLFYSVGIGQISSEVPQNLSASRPQDRQFILSSKKLLLSDSGFYLCAWSLGGQEPLHFGNGTRLTVT.

This chain joins TRBV5-3 and TRBJ1-2; D possibly corresponds to TRBD1 (5 bases). TRBV5-3 is noted as an ORF with a role that remains uncertain. V was cut by 10 bases and J by 8 bases, with 18 bases left in between. The CDR3 runs 12 residues. CDR3 residues: CARQGCPCGYTF. The CDR3 nucleotides are TGTGCCCGTCAGGGCTGCCCCTGCGGCTACACCTTC.

The rearrangement joins TRBV27 to TRBJ2-2; D perhaps matches TRBD1 (6 bases). Germline V gene lookup returns CDR1 MNHEY and CDR2 SMNVEV (reference sequence). CDR3 size: 15 residues. V gave up 3 bases and J gave up 0 bases, with 8 bases separating them. The DNA of the CDR3 is TGTGCCAGCAGTTTCACAGGGTCGAACACCGGGGAGCTGTTTTTT. It codes for CASSFTGSNTGELFF.

V usage is TRBV19 and J usage is TRBJ1-5, with D perhaps TRBD1 (5 bases). The ends were cut back, 2 bases at V and 9 bases at J, with 20 bases in the middle. Germline CDR1 and CDR2: LNHDA and SQIVND (reference sequence). The CDR3 runs 16 residues. The CDR3 region has the DNA TGTGCCAGTAGTATACTACAGGACCCCCCCATTGGGCCCCAGCATTTT. Protein: CASSILQDPPIGPQHF.

This clone has more than one count but fewer than ten. The sample contains more than one DNA sequence encoding this CDR3. The V and J genes are TRBV5-1 and TRBJ2-7; the match to TRBD1 covers 7 bases. After removal of 4 bases from V and 3 bases from J, the junction contained 10 bases not matched to a gene. This CDR3 spans 15 amino acids. The germline gives CDR1 SGHRS, CDR2 YFSETQ. CDR3 DNA sequence: TGCGCCAGCAGCCCACGGACAGGCCCGATCTACGAGCAGTACTTC. Translation gives CASSPRTGPIYEQYF.

This chain joins TRBV5-1 and TRBJ2-2, with a tentative D call TRBD2 (5 bases). Germline V CDR1 and CDR2: SGHRS, YFSETQ. This CDR3 comprises 13 residues. V was shortened by 4 bases and J by 7 bases, with 11 bases between the two germline ends. Written as DNA, the CDR3 is TGCGCCAGCAGCAACGGACTTAACGGGGAGCTGTTTTTT. Its translation: CASSNGLNGELFF. Looking up the rest from reference TRBV5-1 and TRBJ2-2 gives the full variable domain: KAGVTQTPRYLIKTRGQQVTLSCSPISGHRSVSWYQQTPGQGLQFLFEYFSETQRNKGNFPGRFSGRQFSNSRSEMNVSTLELGDSALYLCASSNGLNGELFFGEGSRLTVL.

This clone appeared a few times. The chain is built from TRBV3-1 (or the pseudogene TRBV3-2) and TRBJ1-6; D is uncertain. The V gene's germline CDR1 is LGHDT and CDR2 YNNKEL (reference sequence). Trimming removed 4 bases from V and 7 bases from J, with 11 bases in between. This CDR3 region has 14 residues. For the CDR3, the DNA is TGTGCCAGCAGCCCCCACGCGAAGAATTCACCCCTCCACTTT. Translating gives CASSPHAKNSPLHF.

The J gene is TRBJ2-1, the V gene TRBV15; D is perhaps TRBD2 (6 bases). The CDR3 spans 16 residues. V lost 8 bases, J lost 4 bases, and 21 bases lay in between. The germline CDR1 and CDR2 sequences are LNHNV and YYDKDF (reference sequence). CDR3 sequence: CATSSRMLGGYNEQFF. CDR3 in DNA: TGTGCCACCTCCTCGCGAATGCTGGGGGGTTACAATGAGCAGTTCTTC. The full variable domain, in which reference TRBV15 and TRBJ2-1 provide the parts outside the CDR3, is DAMVIQNPRYQVTQFGKPVTLSCSQTLNHNVMYWYQQKSSQAPKLLFHYYDKDFNNEADTPDNFQSRRPNTSFCFLDIRSPGLGDTAMYLCATSSRMLGGYNEQFFGPGTRLTVL.

This clone was counted a few times. V usage is TRBV2 and J usage is TRBJ1-1; TRBD1 is a possible D gene (6 bases). CDR3 length: 14 amino acids. Trimming cost V 7 bases and J 6 bases, with 18 bases left between them. Germline assignment: CDR1 SNHLY and CDR2 FYNNEI. The CDR3 region has the DNA TGTGCCAGCACCGGATCAGGGGCTAGGGCTGAAGCTTTCTTT. Translating gives CASTGSGARAEAFF. Combining the CDR3 with reference TRBV2 and TRBJ1-1 gives the whole variable domain EPEVTQTPSHQVTQMGQEVILRCVPISNHLYFYWYRQILGQKVEFLVSFYNNEISEKSEIFDDQFSVERPDGSNFTLKIRSTKLEDSAMYFCASTGSGARAEAFFGQGTRLTVV.

V gene TRBV2 combines with J gene TRBJ2-1; 10 bases match TRBD2. The CDR3 spans 15 residues. Trimming removed 10 bases from V and 5 bases from J; junction bases left unmatched: 11. Germline loops: CDR1 SNHLY, CDR2 FYNNEI. CDR3: CATSIASGGHNEQFF. CDR3 DNA: TGTGCCACCTCTATCGCTAGCGGGGGTCACAATGAGCAGTTCTTC.

The chain has TRBV11-2 and TRBJ2-7, with 9 bases identical to TRBD1. Trimming took 5 bases from V and 0 from J; bases not matched to a gene: 11. The CDR3 spans 17 residues. From germline, CDR1 is SGHAT and CDR2 FQNNGV. The CDR3 region has the DNA TGTGCCAGCAGCCCCCTCGGGACAGGGCTGAGCTCCTACGAGCAGTACTTC. It codes for CASSPLGTGLSSYEQYF.